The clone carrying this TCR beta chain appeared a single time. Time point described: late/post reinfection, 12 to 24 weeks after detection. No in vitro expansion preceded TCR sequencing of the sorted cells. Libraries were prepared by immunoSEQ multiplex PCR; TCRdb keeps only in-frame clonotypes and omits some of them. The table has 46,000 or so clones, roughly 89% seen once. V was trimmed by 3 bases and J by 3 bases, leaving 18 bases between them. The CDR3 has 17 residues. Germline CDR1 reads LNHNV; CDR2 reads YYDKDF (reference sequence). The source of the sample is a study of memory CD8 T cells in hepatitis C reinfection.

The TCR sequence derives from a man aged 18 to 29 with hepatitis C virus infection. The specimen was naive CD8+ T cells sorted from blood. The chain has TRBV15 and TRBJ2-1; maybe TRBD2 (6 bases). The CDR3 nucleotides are TGTGCCACCAGCAGCTCTATAGGAGGGCCGAGCTACAATGAGCAGTTCTTC. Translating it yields CATSSSIGGPSYNEQFF.